Listed below are T cell receptor beta chains from one sample, sequenced in a study of shared clonotypes between healthy human individuals. TCRdb's copy holds only in-frame clones and misses some; the assay was immunoSEQ multiplex PCR. This sample has about 820,000 clones, with 80% to 95% found just once. The sample consisted of naive CD8+ T cells sorted from blood. The receptors come from a man under 40 in good health. Each CDR3 is given without its conserved first and last residue. D genes are given only for firm matches.

j_call: TRBJ1-5
d_call: TRBD1
v_call: TRBV28
cdr3_aa: ASSSSTSLYRGGNQPQH

j_call: TRBJ2-7
d_call: TRBD2
v_call: TRBV29-1
cdr3_aa: SALAGEHEQY

j_call: TRBJ2-7
d_call: TRBD1
v_call: TRBV4-1
cdr3_aa: ASSHLDRGGYEQY

j_call: TRBJ2-3
d_call: NA
v_call: TRBV14
cdr3_aa: ASSPFLGSTPTHPDTQY

j_call: TRBJ2-7
d_call: NA
v_call: TRBV9
cdr3_aa: ASSVGSDSYEQY

j_call: TRBJ2-7
d_call: NA
v_call: TRBV19
cdr3_aa: ASSLRPGGAYEQY

j_call: TRBJ2-3
d_call: NA
v_call: TRBV15
cdr3_aa: ATSSPEALSGTDTQY

j_call: TRBJ2-3
d_call: TRBD2
v_call: TRBV4-1
cdr3_aa: ASSQGPGGADTQY

j_call: TRBJ2-1
d_call: NA
v_call: TRBV29-1
cdr3_aa: SVGPLGIEQF

j_call: TRBJ2-7
d_call: TRBD2
v_call: TRBV27
cdr3_aa: ASSLSRLADYEQY

j_call: TRBJ1-1
d_call: NA
v_call: TRBV28
cdr3_aa: ASSSGDWNTEAF

j_call: TRBJ2-2
d_call: TRBD1
v_call: TRBV5-1
cdr3_aa: ASSLNLGGEELF

j_call: TRBJ1-1
d_call: TRBD1
v_call: TRBV19
cdr3_aa: ASSLGTGSEAF

j_call: TRBJ1-1
d_call: NA
v_call: TRBV7-2
cdr3_aa: ASSFTPGIGPEAF

j_call: TRBJ2-7
d_call: NA
v_call: TRBV29-1
cdr3_aa: SVSGHNSYEQY

j_call: TRBJ2-7
d_call: NA
v_call: TRBV5-5
cdr3_aa: ASSLAASREQY

j_call: TRBJ2-1
d_call: TRBD2
v_call: TRBV13
cdr3_aa: ASSPPELADNEQF

j_call: TRBJ2-7
d_call: NA
v_call: TRBV2
cdr3_aa: ASSLGRTRGYEQY

j_call: TRBJ1-5
d_call: NA
v_call: TRBV2
cdr3_aa: ASSADRINQPQH

j_call: TRBJ2-7
d_call: NA
v_call: TRBV7-9
cdr3_aa: ASSLARTVDEQY

j_call: TRBJ1-1
d_call: TRBD1
v_call: TRBV5-1
cdr3_aa: ASSYGTVDEAF

j_call: TRBJ1-4
d_call: TRBD1
v_call: TRBV7-2
cdr3_aa: ASSLEVRGQSEKLF